The 26 T cell receptor beta chains below come from one sample, sequenced in a study of blood T cells in healthy people across ages. The authors ran a second PCR of 7 to 11 cycles using a sample-barcoded 5' primer and a J-beta primer mix. TCRdb used MiXCR to reprocess the 5' RACE reads, holding one entry per CDR3 protein. The profile covers around 1.5 million distinct CDR3 sequences, with roughly 60% appearing a single time and more than 6% taken by the ten largest. The sequenced sample consisted of blood. These receptors all come from a man aged 18 to 30 in good health.

This chain joins TRBV6-5 and TRBJ2-5; D remains unclear. CDR3 length: 17 amino acids. CDR1 is MNHEY, CDR2 SVGAGI, per germline. Trimming removed 0 bases from V and 0 bases from J, with 14 bases in between. CDR3 coding DNA: TGTGCCAGCAGTTACTCGGGTGCCCCGGAAGACCAAGAGACCCAGTACTTC. This sequence encodes CASSYSGAPEDQETQYF.

The genes are TRBV20-1 and TRBJ1-5, with D possibly matching TRBD1 (5 bases). Germline V gene sequence: CDR1 DFQATT, CDR2 SNEGSKA (reference sequence). V was cut by 2 bases and J by 4 bases, with 18 bases left in between. There are 16 residues in the CDR3. The CDR3 is CSARPTLRQTNQPQHF. CDR3 nucleotide sequence: TGCAGTGCTAGACCTACCCTCCGACAGACAAATCAGCCCCAGCATTTT.

The CDR3 sequence: CASSLSEGTNTEAFF. CDR3 in DNA: TGTGCCAGCAGCTTATCTGAGGGTACAAACACTGAAGCTTTCTTT. V gene TRBV7-9 combines with J gene TRBJ1-1; the D is unclear. The CDR3 sequence is 15 residues long. The germline gives CDR1 SEHNR, CDR2 FQNEAQ (reference sequence). With 2 bases removed from V and 2 bases from J, the gap between germline ends came to 12 bases.

This chain joins TRBV27 and TRBJ2-7; 11 positions match TRBD2. The CDR3 spans 18 residues. CDR1 is MNHEY, CDR2 SMNVEV, per germline (reference sequence). The trim removed 5 bases at V and 2 bases at J, leaving 14 bases unmatched. CDR3 residues: CASSPLAGGLEETYEQYF. The DNA for the CDR3 is TGTGCCAGCAGTCCCCTAGCGGGGGGCCTGGAGGAGACCTACGAGCAGTACTTC.

The chain combines TRBV7-8 with TRBJ2-1; D not certain. V dropped 5 bases and J dropped 7 bases, with 15 bases sitting between them. Germline values: CDR1 SGHVS, CDR2 FQNEAQ. The CDR3 totals 14 residues. The CDR3 here is CASSPEPPSNEQFF. CDR3 sequence (DNA): TGTGCCAGCAGCCCCGAACCTCCTAGTAATGAGCAGTTCTTC. Full variable domain (missing parts from reference TRBV7-8 and TRBJ2-1): GAGVSQSPRYKVAKRGQDVALRCDPISGHVSLFWYQQALGQGPEFLTYFQNEAQLDKSGLPSDRFFAERPEGSVSTLKIQRTQQEDSAVYLCASSPEPPSNEQFFGPGTRLTVL.

Of note for this clonotype: A much larger clone differs from this one at a single base, so this may be a read error. The rearrangement uses TRBV9 and TRBJ1-5, with D unresolved. The CDR3 extends over 16 amino acids. The germline V gene encodes CDR1 SGDLS and CDR2 YYNGEE. Trimming stripped 0 bases from V and 0 bases from J, with 10 bases between. The CDR3, as DNA: TGTGCCAGCAGCGTAGGGGGTCCAGGTAGCAATCAGCCCCAGCATTTT. Encoded protein: CASSVGGPGSNQPQHF. The full variable domain, its missing parts supplied by reference TRBV9 and TRBJ1-5, is DSGVTQTPKHLITATGQRVTLRCSPRSGDLSVYWYQQSLDQGLQFLIQYYNGEERAKGNILERFSAQQFPDLHSELNLSSLELGDSALYFCASSVGGPGSNQPQHFGDGTRLSIL.

This clonotype was picked up a small number of times. The V call is TRBV6-6, the J call TRBJ2-7; D unclear. CDR3 size: 11 residues. V lost 5 bases and J lost 6, with 8 bases in between. From germline, CDR1 is MNHNY and CDR2 SVGAGI (reference sequence). CDR3 nucleotides: TGTGCCAGCAGTCATCTTATCGAGCAGTACTTC. Encoded protein: CASSHLIEQYF.

A word on this clonotype: Relative to the germline gene, one junction end is altered; a read error may explain this. The chain links TRBV10-3 to TRBJ2-5; D remains ambiguous. Per germline, CDR1 ENHRY and CDR2 SYGVKD. This CDR3 region has 15 residues. CDR3 DNA: TGTGCCGTCAGTGAGTCTCGGCAGCCCCAAGAGACCCAGTACTTC. Its translation is CAVSESRQPQETQYF.

The V gene is TRBV10-3, the J gene TRBJ1-4; 11 nucleotides match TRBD1. There are 22 residues in the CDR3. With 3 bases clipped from V and 0 bases from J, the junction kept 18 bases outside the gene matches. The germline V gene encodes CDR1 ENHRY and CDR2 SYGVKD. CDR3 DNA sequence: TGTGCCATCAGTGACCCGACTGTACGGACAGGGGGCCATTCTGCAACTAATGAAAAACTGTTTTTT. Its translation: CAISDPTVRTGGHSATNEKLFF.

For the CDR3, the DNA is TGTGCCAGCAGTCTTAGGGGCCTTGAATTGAATGAGCAGTTCTTC. This sequence encodes CASSLRGLELNEQFF. This chain connects TRBV28 to TRBJ2-1; a weak D match, TRBD1 (5 bases). V lost 5 bases and J lost 7, with 18 bases in between. In germline, CDR1 is MDHEN, CDR2 SYDVKM. The CDR3 sequence is 15 residues long.

This clonotype was seen a few times. This rearrangement joins TRBV6-2 or TRBV6-3 to TRBJ1-2, with 9 bases lining up with TRBD1. V gave up 7 bases and J gave up 3 bases; unmatched junction bases: 9. The CDR3 spans 15 residues. Germline assignment: CDR1 MNHEY and CDR2 SVGEGT. CDR3 nucleotides: TGTGCCAGCACACAGGGGGCTGTGACGGACTATGGCTACACCTTC. Translating gives CASTQGAVTDYGYTF.

This chain joins TRBV6-2 or TRBV6-3 and TRBJ2-7; no reliable D call. Germline-derived CDR1 and CDR2 are MNHEY and SVGEGT. Between the trimmed V and J ends, which lost 8 bases and 3 bases, there was a span of 14 bases. This CDR3 has 13 amino acids. The CDR3 is CASDNGGNYEQYF. For the CDR3, the DNA is TGTGCCAGCGATAATGGTGGGAACTACGAGCAGTACTTC.

The chain has TRBV6-2 or TRBV6-3 and TRBJ1-5; D gene uncertain. Germline V gene sequence: CDR1 MNHEY, CDR2 SVGEGT. This CDR3 comprises 15 residues. V was cut by 6 bases and J by 4 bases, with 16 bases left in between. The CDR3 DNA follows: TGTGCCAGCAGGGCCCTCGAGGCCCTAAATCAGCCCCAGCATTTT. Protein product: CASRALEALNQPQHF.

This clonotype was counted ten times or more. The chain couples TRBV20-1 to TRBJ2-1, with 11 bases fitting TRBD2. The germline gives CDR1 DFQATT, CDR2 SNEGSKA (reference sequence). CDR3 length: 15 residues. With 5 bases clipped from V and 4 bases from J, the junction kept 7 bases outside the gene matches. CDR3 DNA sequence: TGCAGTGCTCTGGGACTAGCGGAGCGATACAATGAGCAGTTCTTC. Its translation is CSALGLAERYNEQFF.

The chain couples TRBV27 to TRBJ2-1; 12 bases align to TRBD2. CDR1 is MNHEY, CDR2 SMNVEV, per germline (reference sequence). There are 15 residues in the CDR3. The V and J ends lost 6 bases and 1 base, in that order; junction bases with no gene match: 1. CDR3 nucleotide sequence: TGTGCCAGCAGACTAGCGGGAGGTTCCTACAATGAGCAGTTCTTC. Translated, it gives CASRLAGGSYNEQFF.

The chain is built from TRBV7-9 and TRBJ2-1; D gene ambiguous. Germline CDR1 is SEHNR and CDR2 is FQNEAQ (reference sequence). The CDR3 spans 12 residues. V gave up 1 base and J gave up 8 bases, with 6 bases separating them. CDR3 amino acids: CASSLDNHEQFF. The CDR3 coding sequence is TGTGCCAGCAGCTTAGATAACCATGAGCAGTTCTTC.

The gene calls are TRBV7-2 and TRBJ2-1; D possibly uses TRBD1 or TRBD2 (5 bases each). CDR3 length equals 15 residues. CDR1 is SGHTA and CDR2 is FQGNSA in the germline V gene. Trimming pared 4 bases from V and 13 bases from J, leaving 23 bases between. In DNA form, the CDR3 reads TGTGCCAGCAGCTCCCTTGAGAGGGGTAGAGAGACCCAGTTCTTC. Encoded protein: CASSSLERGRETQFF.

This clonotype was counted a single time. The CDR3 is CASTRTDSSSYNEQYF. CDR3 DNA sequence: TGCGCCAGCACCCGGACTGACTCGAGCTCCTACAATGAGCAGTACTTC. The rearrangement joins TRBV4-1 to TRBJ2-1, with a tentative D call TRBD2 (5 bases). The J call is doubtful: the DNA matches TRBJ2-7 better. In germline, CDR1 is MGHRA, CDR2 YSYEKL. This CDR3 region has 16 residues.

The rearrangement uses TRBV27 and TRBJ1-1, with TRBD1 matching 7 bases. The CDR3 length is 15 residues. With V trimmed by 11 bases and J by 3 bases, 15 bases remained unmatched. Looked up from germline, CDR1 is MNHEY and CDR2 is SMNVEV (reference sequence). Written as DNA, the CDR3 is TGTGCCCTCGGTGACAGGGTGTTTGTGGACACTGAAGCTTTCTTT. This gives the protein CALGDRVFVDTEAFF.

V usage is TRBV6-2 or TRBV6-3 and J usage is TRBJ2-5, with 11 bases that match TRBD2. The trim removed 8 bases at V and 4 bases at J, leaving 24 bases unmatched. From germline, CDR1 is MNHEY and CDR2 SVGEGT. This CDR3 has 20 amino acids. CDR3 in amino acids: CASCLESHPLRLAGIETQYF. CDR3 DNA sequence: TGTGCCAGCTGCCTCGAATCACATCCTCTCCGACTAGCGGGAATAGAGACCCAGTACTTC.

This clonotype was recorded at least ten times. The rearrangement links TRBV28 to TRBJ1-2; 11 bases are a match to TRBD1. There are 14 residues in the CDR3. The V gene's germline CDR1 is MDHEN and CDR2 SYDVKM. With 6 bases clipped from V and 5 bases from J, the junction kept 5 bases outside the gene matches. CDR3 residues: CASRGQGAGYGYTF. The CDR3 coding sequence is TGTGCCAGCAGAGGACAGGGGGCTGGGTATGGCTACACCTTC.

This clonotype was seen only a few times. V gene TRBV5-1 combines with J gene TRBJ2-4; 7 nucleotides line up with TRBD2. Germline CDR1 and CDR2: SGHRS and YFSETQ. This CDR3 has 14 residues. With 5 bases clipped from V and 13 bases from J, the junction kept 15 bases outside the gene matches. The CDR3 here is CASSVPRGSGEQYF. In DNA form, the CDR3 reads TGCGCCAGCAGTGTTCCGCGGGGGTCGGGAGAGCAGTACTTC.

This clonotype appeared a single time. The chain combines TRBV29-1 with TRBJ2-5; TRBD2 matches 8 bases. The DNA end favors TRBJ2-7, so the J call may be wrong. The CDR3 length is 14 residues. Germline CDR1 reads SQVTM; CDR2 reads ANQGSEA. The CDR3 sequence: CSVGTGGPAYEQYF. The DNA of the CDR3 is TGCAGCGTTGGGACGGGAGGGCCCGCCTACGAGCAGTACTTC.

The chain couples TRBV28 to TRBJ2-3; D call uncertain. Germline V CDR1 and CDR2: MDHEN, SYDVKM. The CDR3 is made up of 12 amino acids. Between the trimmed V and J ends, which lost 6 bases and 5 bases, there was a span of 9 bases. The CDR3 is CASRKRRDTQYF. The DNA for the CDR3 is TGTGCCAGCAGGAAGAGAAGAGATACGCAGTATTTT.

The chain employs TRBV20-1 and TRBJ2-5, with 7 bases that match TRBD2. The V gene's germline CDR1 is DFQATT and CDR2 SNEGSKA (reference sequence). There are 16 residues in the CDR3. The ends lost 0 bases at V and 2 bases at J; junction bases unmatched: 9. CDR3 in amino acids: CSARDFAGVTQETQYF. The CDR3 DNA reads as TGCAGTGCTAGAGACTTTGCGGGGGTGACACAAGAGACCCAGTACTTC.

The sample holds a few counts of this clonotype. The chain joins TRBV20-1 to TRBJ2-1, with D maybe TRBD2 (6 bases). The V end was cut by 0 bases, the J end by 2 bases, with 14 bases between. CDR3 length: 16 amino acids. Germline-derived CDR1 and CDR2 are DFQATT and SNEGSKA (reference sequence). The CDR3 nucleotides read TGCAGTGCTAGAGACGACGGGAGCACCCCCTACAATGAGCAGTTCTTC. This gives the protein CSARDDGSTPYNEQFF.